This paragraph reports one T cell receptor (beta chain). An amount of RNA that ranged from about 0.45 to 1 ug was reverse transcribed with random hexamers. Amplification of TCR beta CDR3 spanned 54 Vbeta and 13 Jbeta via immunoSEQ multiplex PCR. MiXCR was run by TCRdb on the immunoSEQ multiplex PCR reads, yielding one entry per CDR3 protein. Here the sample spans about 430,000 distinct CDR3 sequences, more than 80% being singletons. CD8+ and CD4+ T cells from blood underwent TCR beta sequencing, which was carried out in a high-throughput format. The multiple sclerosis control group was made up of treatment-naive patients with stable or active relapsing-remitting disease. FACS was used to enrich TEMRA cells, whereas the CD8+ and CD4+ T cells were obtained by negative isolation. The data stem from a study of CD8 T cells in Susac syndrome. The sample comprised CD8+ T cells from PBMCs. The TCR originated in a human donor with multiple sclerosis.

The CDR3 bases are TGTGCCATCCTGGAGTCCGAGGGGGGGGACGCGGGCTATGGCTACACCTTC. This translates into CAILESEGGDAGYGYTF. The J gene is TRBJ1-2, the V gene TRBV10-3; tentatively, D is TRBD1 (6 bases). V was clipped by 8 bases and J by 4 bases, with 26 bases between them. This CDR3 is 17 amino acids long. Germline CDR1 and CDR2: ENHRY and SYGVKD.